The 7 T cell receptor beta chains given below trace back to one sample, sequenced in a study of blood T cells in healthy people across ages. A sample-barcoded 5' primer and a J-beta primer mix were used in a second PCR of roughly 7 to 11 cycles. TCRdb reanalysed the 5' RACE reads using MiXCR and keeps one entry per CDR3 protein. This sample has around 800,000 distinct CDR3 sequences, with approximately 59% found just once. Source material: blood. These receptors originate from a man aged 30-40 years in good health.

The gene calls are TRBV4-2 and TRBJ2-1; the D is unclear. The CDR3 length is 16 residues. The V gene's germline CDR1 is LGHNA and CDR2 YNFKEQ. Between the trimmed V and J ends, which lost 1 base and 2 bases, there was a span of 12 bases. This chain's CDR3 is CASSQGTRVTYNEQFF. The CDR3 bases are TGTGCCAGCAGCCAAGGGACGCGAGTCACCTACAATGAGCAGTTCTTC.

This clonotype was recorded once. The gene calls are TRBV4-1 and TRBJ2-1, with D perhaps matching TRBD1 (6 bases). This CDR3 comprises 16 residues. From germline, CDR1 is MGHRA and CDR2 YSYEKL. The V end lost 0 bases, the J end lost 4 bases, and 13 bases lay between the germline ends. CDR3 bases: TGCGCCAGCAGCCAAGACCGGGGACACCTATACAATGAGCAGTTCTTC. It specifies CASSQDRGHLYNEQFF.

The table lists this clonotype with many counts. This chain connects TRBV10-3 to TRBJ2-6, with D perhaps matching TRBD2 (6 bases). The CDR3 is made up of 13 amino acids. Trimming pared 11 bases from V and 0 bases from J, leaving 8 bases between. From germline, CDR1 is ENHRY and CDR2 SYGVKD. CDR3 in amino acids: CAGTSSGANVLTF. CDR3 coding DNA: TGTGCCGGGACTTCCTCTGGGGCCAACGTCCTGACTTTC.

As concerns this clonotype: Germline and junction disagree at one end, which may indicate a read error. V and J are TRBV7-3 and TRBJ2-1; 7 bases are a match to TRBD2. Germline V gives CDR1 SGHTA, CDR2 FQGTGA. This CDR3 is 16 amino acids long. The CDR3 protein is CASSTLGSGAYSEQFF. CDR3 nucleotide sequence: TGTGCCAGCAGCACCCTAGGGAGCGGGGCCTACAGTGAGCAGTTCTTC.

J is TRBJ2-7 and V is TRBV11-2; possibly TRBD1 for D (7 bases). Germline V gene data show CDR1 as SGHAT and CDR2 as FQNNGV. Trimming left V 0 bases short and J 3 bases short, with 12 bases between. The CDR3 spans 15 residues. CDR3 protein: CASSLDGGGHYEQYF. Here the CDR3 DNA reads TGTGCCAGCAGCTTAGATGGAGGGGGCCACTACGAGCAGTACTTC.

The CDR3 here is CASRSRGYGANVLTF. Here the CDR3 DNA reads TGTGCCAGCAGGAGCAGGGGGTATGGGGCCAACGTCCTGACTTTC. The chain carries TRBV7-2 and TRBJ2-6; TRBD1 aligns across 7 bases. The CDR3 contains 15 residues. Per germline, CDR1 SGHTA and CDR2 FQGNSA. V was pared by 6 bases and J by 3 bases, with 5 bases of the junction left unmatched.

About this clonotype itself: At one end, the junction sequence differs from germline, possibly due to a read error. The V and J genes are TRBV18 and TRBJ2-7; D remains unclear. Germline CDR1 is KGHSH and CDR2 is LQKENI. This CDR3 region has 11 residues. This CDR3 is CAGSPLGEQYF. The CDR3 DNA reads TGTGCCGGCTCACCATTGGGGGAGCAGTACTTC. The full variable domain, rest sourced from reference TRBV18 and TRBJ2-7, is NAGVMQNPRHLVRRRGQEARLRCSPMKGHSHVYWYRQLPEEGLKFMVYLQKENIIDESGMPKERFSAEFPKEGPSILRIQQVVRGDSAAYFCAGSPLGEQYFGPGTRLTVT.